Sequencing of this T cell receptor (beta chain) was carried out in a study of CD8 T cells in Susac syndrome. The CDR3 has 15 amino acids. Germline loops: CDR1 MNHEY, CDR2 SVGEGT. Germline trimming cut 6 bases from V and 5 bases from J; bases unmatched to any gene: 5. cDNA came from approximately 0.5 to 1 ug RNA primed by random hexamers. One entry per CDR3 protein results from TCRdb running MiXCR on the immunoSEQ multiplex PCR reads. The sample consists of about 200,000 distinct CDR3 sequences, 85% to 95% of them appearing once. This TCR was recovered from a human donor in good health. Specimen: CD4+ T cells from PBMCs. V gene TRBV6-2 or TRBV6-3 combines with J gene TRBJ2-7; TRBD2 matches at 15 bases. The CDR3 coding sequence is TGTGCCAGCAGAAGGACTAGCGGGAGGGGCAACGAGCAGTACGTC. Translated, it gives CASRRTSGRGNEQYV.